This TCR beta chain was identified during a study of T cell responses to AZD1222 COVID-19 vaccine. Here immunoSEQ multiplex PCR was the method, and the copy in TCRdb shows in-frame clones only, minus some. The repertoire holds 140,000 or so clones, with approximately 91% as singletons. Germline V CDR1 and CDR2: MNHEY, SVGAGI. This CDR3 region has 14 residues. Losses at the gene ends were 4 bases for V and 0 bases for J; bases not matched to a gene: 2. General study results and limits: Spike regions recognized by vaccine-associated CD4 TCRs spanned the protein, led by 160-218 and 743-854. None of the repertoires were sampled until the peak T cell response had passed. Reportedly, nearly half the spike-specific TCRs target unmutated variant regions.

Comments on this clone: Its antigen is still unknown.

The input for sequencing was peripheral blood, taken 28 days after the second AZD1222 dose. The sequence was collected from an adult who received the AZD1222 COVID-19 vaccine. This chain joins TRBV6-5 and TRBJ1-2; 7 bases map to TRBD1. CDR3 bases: TGTGCCAGCAGTTCGACAGGGACTAACTATGGCTACACCTTC. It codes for CASSSTGTNYGYTF.